The TCR beta chain described here comes from a study of cytomegalovirus exposure and HLA in healthy donors. Overall study context: Inside one of the first data releases sat about 85 million unique TCRs taken from HLA-typed donors. Caucasian-associated ancestry cluster membership applied to about four fifths of around 400 genotyped donors.

The CDR3 length is 14 residues. The germline V gene has CDR1 SGHVS and CDR2 FQNEAQ. V shed 5 bases, J shed 4 bases, and the junction held 5 bases outside the gene matches. The primer mix had 60 Vbeta and 13 Jbeta primers. Profiling relied on immunoSEQ multiplex PCR, and the TCRdb table lists in-frame clones only, not all of them. The data contain 85,000 to 130,000 clones, almost 80% of them seen just once; the ten biggest clones take up roughly 6.2%. The TCR was taken from a man aged 55 to 70 in good health and CMV-seropositive. The specimen was PBMCs. The chain employs TRBV7-8 and TRBJ1-5; 7 bases map to TRBD1. CDR3 nucleotide sequence: TGTGCCAGCAGCCGTGACAGGGCGAATCAGCCCCAGCATTTT. It encodes CASSRDRANQPQHF.